These T cell receptor beta chains were read from a single sample in a study of T cells after yellow fever vaccination. Each CDR3 protein gets one entry after TCRdb re-called the 5' RACE reads with MiXCR. Here the sample spans some 150,000 distinct CDR3 sequences, approximately 6.6% being singletons. Sequencing used CD4+ T cells sorted from PBMCs, obtained 10 days after the yellow fever booster vaccination. All receptors come from a man aged 30 to 39 who received the YFV17D yellow fever vaccine. The CDR3 runs from the conserved cysteine through the conserved F or W. The D gene is left open where the match is weak. Size tells how often a clone was seen (once, few, many) or the class of an expanded clone, and some rows leave it out.

v_gene: TRBV19; abundance: few; j_gene: TRBJ2-5; d_gene: .; CDR3nt: TGTGCCATCACTCCGGGACCAATAGAGACCCAGTACTTC; CDR3aa: CAITPGPIETQYF
v_gene: TRBV27; abundance: many; j_gene: TRBJ2-7; d_gene: .; CDR3nt: TGTGCCAGCAGTAAGGGGATTCTTAACTCCTACGAGCAGTACTTC; CDR3aa: CASSKGILNSYEQYF
v_gene: TRBV2; abundance: many; j_gene: TRBJ2-1; d_gene: .; CDR3nt: TGTGCCAGCGGCCCGCCAGGGCTATCGGGGAATGAGCAGTTCTTC; CDR3aa: CASGPPGLSGNEQFF
v_gene: TRBV30; abundance: .; j_gene: TRBJ2-6; d_gene: TRBD2; CDR3nt: TGTGCCTGGGATCTAGCGGGTCGCTCTGGGGCCAACGTCCTGACTTTC; CDR3aa: CAWDLAGRSGANVLTF
v_gene: TRBV7-5; abundance: many; j_gene: TRBJ2-1; d_gene: .; CDR3nt: .; CDR3aa: CISVPEGDSVFYNEQFF
v_gene: TRBV5-1; abundance: many; j_gene: TRBJ2-1; d_gene: .; CDR3nt: TGCGCCAGCAGCTTCCCGGACCGAGGGTACAATGAGCAGTTCTTC; CDR3aa: CASSFPDRGYNEQFF
v_gene: TRBV7-2; abundance: .; j_gene: TRBJ2-1; d_gene: .; CDR3nt: TGTGCCAGCAGCTTAGGGACCCCCTACAATGAGCAGTTCTTC; CDR3aa: CASSLGTPYNEQFF
v_gene: TRBV3-1; abundance: many; j_gene: TRBJ2-7; d_gene: TRBD1; CDR3nt: TGTGCCAGCAGCCAAGAGGACAGGGCCGATATCCCCTACGAGCAGTACTTC; CDR3aa: CASSQEDRADIPYEQYF
v_gene: TRBV20-1; abundance: many; j_gene: TRBJ2-1; d_gene: TRBD1; CDR3nt: TGCAGTGCTAGAGCTTCCGGGACAGGGGAGTTCTTC; CDR3aa: CSARASGTGEFF
v_gene: TRBV5-5; abundance: many; j_gene: TRBJ2-1; d_gene: TRBD2; CDR3nt: TGTGCCAGCAGCTTGTCCCCGCGCGGGAGCTCCAATGAGCAGTTCTTC; CDR3aa: CASSLSPRGSSNEQFF
v_gene: TRBV7-2; abundance: .; j_gene: TRBJ2-5; d_gene: TRBD2; CDR3nt: TGTGCCAGCAGCTTAGCCGGGACTACGGTTAAAGAGACCCAGTACTTC; CDR3aa: CASSLAGTTVKETQYF
v_gene: TRBV5-1; abundance: many; j_gene: TRBJ2-3; d_gene: .; CDR3nt: TGCGCCAGCAGCTCCGGACCGTCTCCAGATACGCAGTATTTT; CDR3aa: CASSSGPSPDTQYF
v_gene: TRBV12-3/TRBV12-4; abundance: many; j_gene: TRBJ2-1; d_gene: .; CDR3nt: TGTGCCAGCAGTTTGTTGGACTCTCGCAATGAGCAGTTCTTC; CDR3aa: CASSLLDSRNEQFF
v_gene: TRBV20-1; abundance: many; j_gene: TRBJ2-1; d_gene: TRBD1; CDR3nt: TGCAGTGCTAGAGGGGGACAGTCCTACAATGAGCAGTTCTTC; CDR3aa: CSARGGQSYNEQFF
v_gene: TRBV7-8; abundance: .; j_gene: TRBJ2-7; d_gene: .; CDR3nt: TGTGCCAGCAGCCCCCGGCCGGACAGTCCCTACGAGCAGTACTTC; CDR3aa: CASSPRPDSPYEQYF
v_gene: TRBV7-2; abundance: many; j_gene: TRBJ2-1; d_gene: TRBD2; CDR3nt: TGTGCCAGCAGCTTAACTAGCGCTACGGACAATGAGCAGTTCTTC; CDR3aa: CASSLTSATDNEQFF
v_gene: TRBV20-1; abundance: many; j_gene: TRBJ2-3; d_gene: TRBD1; CDR3nt: TGCAGTGCAGGGGGCGAGGTGGGGCGTCGAGATACGCAGTATTTT; CDR3aa: CSAGGEVGRRDTQYF
v_gene: TRBV6-5; abundance: many; j_gene: TRBJ1-5; d_gene: .; CDR3nt: TGTGCCAGCAGCCACGGGACTTCTTATCAGCCCCAGCATTTT; CDR3aa: CASSHGTSYQPQHF